The rows below give T cell receptor beta chains drawn from one sample of a study of blood T cell repertoires in COVID-19. The method was immunoSEQ multiplex PCR; TCRdb's version includes in-frame clones alone and lacks a portion of them. Here the sample spans about 340,000 clones, about 92% being singletons. Sequencing was performed on PBMCs or T cells enriched from blood (not recorded which). These receptors came from a young woman who had recovered from COVID-19. The CDR3 runs from the conserved cysteine through the conserved F or W. The D gene is left open where the match is weak. For some rows the clone size is stated as once, few or many, or as a class when expanded; others skip it.

>TRBJ1-1|12|-|TRBV10-3|-
CAISESGVGAFF
TGTGCCATCAGTGAGTCCGGGGTCGGAGCTTTCTTT
>TRBJ1-2|14|-|TRBV29-1|-
CSVAGTPPSNGYTF
TGCAGCGTCGCGGGGACCCCTCCCAGCAATGGCTACACCTTC
>TRBJ1-2|12|-|TRBV2|-
CASSEASSGYTF
TGTGCCAGCAGTGAAGCGTCCAGTGGCTACACCTTC
>TRBJ2-5|13|-|TRBV9|-
CASSAGSQETQYF
TGTGCCAGCAGCGCCGGGAGCCAAGAGACCCAGTACTTC
>TRBJ2-3|17|TRBD2|TRBV5-1|-
CASSLAMAGGPTDTQYF
TGCGCCAGCAGCTTGGCCATGGCGGGAGGGCCTACAGATACGCAGTATTTT
>TRBJ1-5|13|-|TRBV24-1|-
CATSVTGNQPQHF
TGTGCCACCAGTGTAACAGGCAATCAGCCCCAGCATTTT
>TRBJ2-7|14|TRBD1|TRBV6-5|-
CASTGTGGSYEQYF
TGTGCCAGTACCGGGACAGGGGGCTCCTACGAGCAGTACTTC
>TRBJ1-2|13|-|TRBV5-4|once
CASSSDGLYGYTF
TGTGCCAGCAGCTCGGACGGACTCTATGGCTACACCTTC
>TRBJ2-5|14|-|TRBV27|once
CASSLSVSGETQYF
TGTGCCAGCAGTTTATCGGTATCGGGGGAGACCCAGTACTTC
>TRBJ1-5|14|-|TRBV2|-
CASSEIGSTQPQHF
TGTGCCAGCAGTGAGATTGGCTCCACTCAGCCCCAGCATTTT
>TRBJ2-2|14|-|TRBV7-6|-
CASSPRARAGELFF
TGTGCCAGCAGCCCTCGGGCGAGGGCCGGGGAGCTGTTTTTT
>TRBJ2-4|15|-|TRBV6-2/TRBV6-3|-
CASSLSSLAKNIQYF
TGTGCCAGCAGCCTTAGCAGTCTAGCCAAAAACATTCAGTACTTC
>TRBJ1-5|15|-|TRBV27|-
CASSLSNSWNQPQHF
TGTGCCAGCAGTTTATCGAATAGTTGGAATCAGCCCCAGCATTTT
>TRBJ2-1|16|TRBD2|TRBV5-6|-
CASSFGTSGNQDEQFF
TGTGCCAGCAGCTTCGGGACTAGCGGGAACCAGGATGAGCAGTTCTTC
>TRBJ2-7|13|-|TRBV18|-
CASSPRQGEEQYF
TGTGCCAGCTCACCACGGCAGGGTGAGGAGCAGTACTTC
>TRBJ2-2|14|TRBD1|TRBV25-1|-
CASMDRLMTGELFF
TGTGCCAGTATGGACAGGCTCATGACCGGGGAGCTGTTTTTT
>TRBJ2-5|16|TRBD2|TRBV5-1|-
CASSHGTSGDQETQYF
TGCGCCAGCAGCCATGGGACTAGCGGGGACCAAGAGACCCAGTACTTC
>TRBJ1-2|15|TRBD1|TRBV4-2|-
CASSQPGQVFVRYTF
TGTGCCAGCAGCCAACCGGGACAGGTGTTCGTCCGCTACACCTTC
>TRBJ2-2|11|-|TRBV9|once
CASSFSGELFF
TGTGCCAGCAGTTTCTCCGGGGAGCTGTTTTTT
>TRBJ1-4|14|-|TRBV18|-
CASSPASANEKLFF
TGTGCCAGCTCACCAGCCAGCGCTAATGAAAAACTGTTTTTT
>TRBJ2-7|22|-|TRBV21-1|-
CASTSTHSPGTSGRAASYEQYF
TGTGCCAGCACTTCAACGCATAGCCCCGGGACTAGCGGGAGGGCCGCGTCCTACGAGCAGTACTTC
>TRBJ2-3|16|-|TRBV6-2/TRBV6-3|-
CASSYSPRSDTDTQYF
TGTGCCAGCAGTTACTCGCCCCGGTCTGACACAGATACGCAGTATTTT
>TRBJ2-7|12|-|TRBV29-1|-
CSVGRSSYEQYF
TGCAGCGTGGGGAGAAGCTCCTACGAGCAGTACTTC
>TRBJ1-5|18|-|TRBV30|-
CAWSVGRPGSGSNQPQHF
TGTGCCTGGAGTGTAGGTAGACCGGGATCGGGCAGCAATCAGCCCCAGCATTTT
>TRBJ2-7|14|TRBD2|TRBV5-4|-
CASSLVGGANEQYF
TGTGCCAGCAGCTTGGTCGGGGGGGCTAACGAGCAGTACTTC
>TRBJ1-6|14|TRBD1|TRBV2|-
CARQGSSYNSPLHF
TGTGCCAGACAGGGGAGCTCCTATAATTCACCCCTCCACTTT
>TRBJ1-2|14|-|TRBV2|-
CASRGDGQTYGYTF
TGTGCCAGCAGGGGGGATGGACAGACCTATGGCTACACCTTC
>TRBJ2-1|17|TRBD2|TRBV28|-
CASTSPRTSGRENEQFF
TGTGCCAGCACTTCCCCCCGGACTAGCGGGAGGGAGAATGAGCAGTTCTTC
>TRBJ1-3|13|-|TRBV18|-
CASSSDSGNTIYF
TGTGCCAGCTCATCAGACTCTGGAAACACCATATATTTT
>TRBJ2-5|13|TRBD1|TRBV24-1|-
CATQQGAEKTQYF
TGTGCCACTCAACAGGGGGCGGAAAAGACCCAGTACTTC
>TRBJ2-4|16|TRBD1|TRBV11-3|-
CASSFGTGVTKNIQYF
TGTGCCAGCAGCTTTGGGACAGGGGTGACCAAAAACATTCAGTACTTC
>TRBJ1-6|16|-|TRBV4-1|-
CASSQSRGDANSPLHF
TGCGCCAGCAGCCAGTCCCGCGGGGACGCAAATTCACCCCTCCACTTT
>TRBJ1-2|18|TRBD1|TRBV5-1|-
CASSLTSSGTGGLWGYTF
TGCGCCAGCAGCTTGACGAGCTCCGGGACAGGCGGTTTGTGGGGCTACACCTTC
>TRBJ2-7|12|-|TRBV6-6|-
CASRGQGPEQYF
TGTGCCAGCAGGGGCCAGGGCCCCGAGCAGTACTTC
>TRBJ2-7|13|-|TRBV19|-
CASSDAGRYEQYF
TGTGCCAGTAGTGACGCAGGGCGGTACGAGCAGTACTTC
>TRBJ1-2|12|-|TRBV28|-
CASSSSPRGYTF
TGTGCCAGCAGTTCCTCCCCGCGGGGCTACACCTTC
>TRBJ1-2|14|-|TRBV6-5|-
CASSKRGETYGYTF
TGTGCCAGCAGTAAACGGGGGGAGACCTATGGCTACACCTTC
>TRBJ2-2|14|TRBD1|TRBV4-2|-
CASRWGQETGELFF
TGTGCCAGTCGCTGGGGACAGGAAACCGGGGAGCTGTTTTTT
>TRBJ1-6|13|-|TRBV9|-
CASSGQNNSPLHF
TGTGCCAGCAGCGGGCAGAATAATTCACCCCTCCACTTT
>TRBJ2-2|17|-|TRBV11-2|-
CASSLGYPSEYTGELFF
TGTGCCAGCAGCTTAGGTTATCCTAGCGAATACACCGGGGAGCTGTTTTTT
>TRBJ1-2|15|-|TRBV10-3|-
CAISRMTGIHYGYTF
TGTGCCATCAGCAGGATGACAGGCATTCACTATGGCTACACCTTC
>TRBJ1-1|14|TRBD1|TRBV7-3|-
CASSLDRVSTEAFF
TGTGCCAGCAGCCTCGACAGGGTTAGTACTGAAGCTTTCTTT
>TRBJ2-7|13|-|TRBV10-3|-
CAILGGAPYEQYF
TGTGCCATCCTGGGCGGGGCTCCCTACGAGCAGTACTTC
>TRBJ1-6|13|TRBD1|TRBV7-2|once
CASNLQGNSPLHF
TGTGCCAGCAACCTACAGGGGAATTCACCCCTCCACTTT
>TRBJ1-1|14|-|TRBV11-3|-
CASRESRGGTEAFF
TGTGCCAGCAGAGAGAGCAGGGGCGGCACTGAAGCTTTCTTT
>TRBJ2-3|15|TRBD2|TRBV30|-
CAWKGTVAGSDTQYF
TGTGCCTGGAAGGGTACGGTAGCGGGGTCAGATACGCAGTATTTT
>TRBJ1-2|11|-|TRBV7-2|-
CASSLGLGYTF
TGTGCCAGCAGCTTGGGGCTCGGCTACACCTTC